This T cell receptor beta chain was captured in a study of T cell repertoires in cytomegalovirus infection. The CDR3 totals 17 residues. Germline loops: CDR1 MNHEY, CDR2 SVGEGT. After removal of 6 bases from V and 5 bases from J, the junction contained 12 bases not matched to a gene. TCRdb ran MiXCR on the reads and lists one entry per CDR3 protein. The data show around 530,000 distinct CDR3 sequences, about 26% seen once. Overall study results and limits: The ex vivo response was dominated by HLA-C-restricted CMV-specific TCR beta clonotypes.

This clonotype appeared a few times. Its antigen is unidentified. This TCR derives from a human donor in good health (CMV status not recorded). Some clones in this sample may be carry-over from other donors' samples. The sample comprised PBMCs. This chain joins TRBV6-2 or TRBV6-3 and TRBJ2-1, with 11 nucleotides matching TRBD2. In nucleotides, the CDR3 is TGTGCCAGCAGACTAGTGGGACTAGCGGTCGCCGACAATGAGCAGTTCTTC. Its translation is CASRLVGLAVADNEQFF.